This TCR beta chain was recorded in a study of blood T cell repertoires in COVID-19. At the level of the study: Nucleic acid was either cDNA or gDNA, and it came from T cells, B-cell-depleted T cells, or PBMCs.

As originally analysed: Amplification of reference gene primers was used by the study to estimate nucleated cell counts. Only in-frame clones appear in the TCRdb table, and some are missing; sequencing was by immunoSEQ multiplex PCR. The V and J calls and clone size come from that table; D and trimming were worked out from the DNA. In the table there are 390,000 or so clones, 80% to 90% of which are singletons. The CDR3 contains 14 residues. The V end was cut by 6 bases, the J end by 2 bases, with 14 bases between. The germline CDR1 and CDR2 sequences are MNHEY and SVGEGT. Participants spanned ages 18 to 89 years and resided in over 20 US areas. Resolution of symptoms, clearance, or two negative PCRs was present in recovered Cohort 3 donors.

The specimen sequenced was PBMCs or T cells enriched from blood (not recorded which). The origin of this receptor is a woman between 50 and 59 years old who had recovered from COVID-19. The chain employs TRBV6-2 or TRBV6-3 and TRBJ2-7, with D maybe TRBD1 (6 bases). CDR3 in amino acids: CASSVSSGAYEQYF. CDR3 sequence (DNA): TGTGCCAGCAGCGTCTCTTCAGGGGCCTACGAGCAGTACTTC.